This passage covers 28 T cell receptor beta chains from one sample sequenced in a study of CD8+ T cells in alopecia areata. Sequencing relied on a cDNA template that was reverse transcribed from extracted RNA. Clones were read by immunoSEQ multiplex PCR, and TCRdb kept only the in-frame ones, dropping some. This table has over 100,000 clones, around 56% appearing once. Specified treatment: oral pan-JAK inhibitor, 5-10 mg twice daily. The input for sequencing was CD4+ T cells sorted from blood, taken at week 4, from a patient treated with tofacitinib. The receptor source for this set is a human donor with alopecia areata.

This clone was found a few times. The rearrangement links TRBV29-1 to TRBJ2-7; 7 nucleotides match TRBD1. After removal of 2 bases from V and 1 base from J, the junction contained 5 bases not matched to a gene. The germline gives CDR1 SQVTM, CDR2 ANQGSEA. The CDR3 length is 14 residues. The CDR3 bases are TGCAGCGTTGAACCCCGGGACAGTTCCTACGAGCAGTACTTC. Its protein product is CSVEPRDSSYEQYF.

This chain joins TRBV5-4 and TRBJ2-1; 8 bases align to TRBD2. Germline values: CDR1 SGHNT, CDR2 YYREEE (reference sequence). The CDR3 has 15 residues. The J segment lost 4 bases and the V segment lost 7 bases, leaving 10 bases of the junction unmatched. The CDR3 DNA reads as TGTGCCAGCCGGGAGGTCGGGAGGGGATACAATGAGCAGTTCTTC. Translation gives CASREVGRGYNEQFF. The full variable domain, in which reference TRBV5-4 and TRBJ2-1 provide the parts outside the CDR3, is ETGVTQSPTHLIKTRGQQVTLRCSSQSGHNTVSWYQQALGQGPQFIFQYYREEENGRGNFPPRFSGLQFPNYSSELNVNALELDDSALYLCASREVGRGYNEQFFGPGTRLTVL.

The chain uses TRBV15 and TRBJ1-1; weak D call: TRBD1 (5 bases). Germline CDR1 reads LNHNV; CDR2 reads YYDKDF (reference sequence). This CDR3 region has 13 residues. Trimming cost V 3 bases and J 10 bases, with 15 bases left between them. The CDR3 DNA follows: TGTGCCACCAGCAGCGGTCGTGGTGGGGGAGCTTTCTTT. Amino acid sequence: CATSSGRGGGAFF.

The chain recombines TRBV30 with TRBJ1-1; weak D call: TRBD1 (6 bases). The CDR3 has 15 amino acids. In germline, CDR1 is GTSNPN, CDR2 SVGIG (reference sequence). The ends were cut back, 0 bases at V and 3 bases at J, with 14 bases in the middle. CDR3 in amino acids: CAWSVQTGKYTEAFF. CDR3 sequence (DNA): TGTGCCTGGAGTGTACAAACAGGGAAGTACACTGAAGCTTTCTTT.

The rearrangement joins TRBV7-3 to TRBJ1-5; the D gene is possibly TRBD1 (5 bases). V dropped 5 bases and J dropped 6 bases, with 17 bases sitting between them. There are 15 residues in the CDR3. CDR1 is SGHTA, CDR2 FQGTGA, per germline. CDR3 residues: CASSPTPGVGQPQHF. CDR3 sequence (DNA): TGTGCCAGCAGCCCAACGCCGGGGGTGGGTCAGCCCCAGCATTTT.

This clone appeared a few times. The rearrangement links TRBV29-1 to TRBJ2-7; D is ambiguous. Per germline, CDR1 SQVTM and CDR2 ANQGSEA. The CDR3 sequence is 11 residues long. Trimming took 5 bases from V and 3 from J, leaving 8 bases between them. Written as DNA, the CDR3 is TGCAGCGTTCTAACTTTCTACGAGCAGTACTTC. It encodes CSVLTFYEQYF.

This chain connects TRBV4-1 to TRBJ1-5; D gene unclear. The CDR3 sequence is 13 residues long. V lost 0 bases and J 7 bases, leaving 7 bases between the germline ends. Germline-derived CDR1 and CDR2 are MGHRA and YSYEKL. This chain's CDR3 is CASSQDLEQPQHF. CDR3 coding DNA: TGCGCCAGCAGCCAAGATCTCGAGCAGCCCCAGCATTTT.

The chain carries TRBV5-4 and TRBJ2-5; TRBD2 aligns across 7 bases. The germline CDR1 and CDR2 sequences are SGHNT and YYREEE (reference sequence). The CDR3 extends over 14 amino acids. The J segment lost 2 bases and the V segment lost 4 bases, leaving 5 bases of the junction unmatched. This chain's CDR3 is CASSRLAEQETQYF. The CDR3 DNA sequence: TGTGCCAGCAGCCGTCTAGCGGAACAAGAGACCCAGTACTTC.

The chain is built from TRBV29-1 and TRBJ1-2; D gene unclear. CDR1 is SQVTM, CDR2 ANQGSEA, per germline. This CDR3 contains 10 residues. Trimming pared 0 bases from V and 7 bases from J, leaving 3 bases between. The DNA of the CDR3 is TGCAGCGTTGAAGAGGGTGGCTACACCTTC. Its protein is CSVEEGGYTF.

The rearrangement joins TRBV15 to TRBJ1-1, with D unresolved. The germline gives CDR1 LNHNV, CDR2 YYDKDF (reference sequence). V lost 0 bases, J lost 11 bases, and 7 bases lay in between. The CDR3 contains 11 residues. The CDR3 is CATSRDREAFF. The CDR3 bases are TGTGCCACCAGCAGAGATCGAGAGGCTTTCTTT.

This clone appeared a few times. The genes are TRBV5-4 and TRBJ2-7; 14 positions match TRBD2. Unmatched junction bases numbered 6, after V lost 3 bases and J lost 4 bases. Looked up from germline, CDR1 is SGHNT and CDR2 is YYREEE (reference sequence). The CDR3 sequence is 16 residues long. The DNA of the CDR3 is TGTGCCAGCAGCTCGGGACTAGCGGGGGTCTTTTACGAGCAGTACTTC. Residues: CASSSGLAGVFYEQYF.

The V gene is TRBV4-1, the J gene TRBJ1-1; 9 bases line up with TRBD1. There are 17 residues in the CDR3. Germline lookup yields CDR1 MGHRA and CDR2 YSYEKL. V trimming: 0 bases; J trimming: 5 bases; junction bases outside the gene matches: 10. CDR3: CASSQDRGTGRGTEAFF. CDR3 DNA: TGCGCCAGCAGCCAAGATCGGGGGACAGGGAGGGGGACTGAAGCTTTCTTT.

The chain combines TRBV27 with TRBJ2-5; TRBD2 agrees at 10 bases. Germline V gene sequence: CDR1 MNHEY, CDR2 SMNVEV (reference sequence). The CDR3 is 18 residues long. Trimming removed 3 bases from V and 1 base from J; junction bases left unmatched: 11. Here the CDR3 reads CASSFKYAGLAFQETQYF. Written as DNA, the CDR3 is TGTGCCAGCAGTTTTAAGTATGCGGGACTAGCGTTCCAAGAGACCCAGTACTTC.

The chain joins TRBV4-2 to TRBJ2-5; possible D gene TRBD1, 6 bases. The CDR3 runs 14 residues. Germline V CDR1 and CDR2: LGHNA, YNFKEQ. The ends were cut back, 3 bases at V and 4 bases at J, with 12 bases in the middle. The DNA of the CDR3 is TGTGCCAGCAGCCAGGACAGAAGTGGAGAGACCCAGTACTTC. It codes for CASSQDRSGETQYF.

This chain connects TRBV29-1 to TRBJ2-1; a possible D gene is TRBD2 (5 bases). Germline loops: CDR1 SQVTM, CDR2 ANQGSEA. The CDR3 contains 13 residues. Trimming stripped 3 bases from V and 6 bases from J, with 12 bases between. The CDR3: CSVDPRTGNEQFF. For the CDR3, the DNA is TGCAGCGTTGACCCAAGGACTGGCAATGAGCAGTTCTTC.

The rearrangement links TRBV4-1 to TRBJ2-3; TRBD2 aligns across 8 bases. This CDR3 has 13 residues. With 4 bases clipped from V and 5 bases from J, the junction kept 2 bases outside the gene matches. Germline V gives CDR1 MGHRA, CDR2 YSYEKL. CDR3 amino acids: CASSPTSVDTQYF. The CDR3 DNA is TGCGCCAGCAGCCCGACTAGCGTAGATACGCAGTATTTT.

This clone has more than one count but fewer than ten. Other DNA sequences within the sample encode an identical CDR3. V gene TRBV29-1 combines with J gene TRBJ2-3; either TRBD1 or TRBD2 may supply D (5 bases each). Germline assignment: CDR1 SQVTM and CDR2 ANQGSEA. V lost 4 bases, J lost 0 bases, and 8 bases lay in between. The CDR3 extends over 13 amino acids. The CDR3 sequence is CSVGGRSTDTQYF. The CDR3 DNA is TGCAGCGTTGGGGGACGGAGCACAGATACGCAGTATTTT.

This chain links TRBV25-1 with TRBJ1-1, with D perhaps matching TRBD1 (5 bases). The CDR3 extends over 15 amino acids. Germline V gives CDR1 MGHDK, CDR2 SYGVNS. V shed 3 bases and J shed 5 bases, with 16 bases lying between them. CDR3 DNA: TGTGCCAGCAGTGATCCGAGGGGCGCGGGTACTGAAGCTTTCTTT. Its translation: CASSDPRGAGTEAFF.

The table lists this clone with a few counts. The chain recombines TRBV7-9 with TRBJ1-6, with D tentatively TRBD1 (6 bases). CDR3 size: 13 residues. Germline CDR1 SEHNR, CDR2 FQNEAQ (reference sequence). V was clipped by 1 base and J by 11 bases, with 9 bases between them. The CDR3 loop is CASSLEGHAPLHF. In DNA, the CDR3 is TGTGCCAGCAGCTTAGAGGGACATGCACCCCTCCACTTT.

This clone was picked up a small number of times. The CDR3 nucleotides are TGTGCCAGCAGCCAAGCTCACACTGGGAACTATGGCTACACCTTC. Its protein product is CASSQAHTGNYGYTF. The J gene is TRBJ1-2, the V gene TRBV14, with D hard to call. CDR1 and CDR2 (germline): SGHDN, FVKESK. Trimming cost V 1 base and J 2 bases, with 11 bases left between them. The length of the CDR3 is 15 residues.

V is TRBV7-9 and J is TRBJ1-2, with 8 bases fitting TRBD1. There are 18 residues in the CDR3. The germline CDR1 and CDR2 sequences are SEHNR and FQNEAQ (reference sequence). The V and J ends lost 1 base and 0 bases, in that order; junction bases with no gene match: 10. This chain's CDR3 is CASSLVRMGTGTNYGYTF. The CDR3 DNA reads as TGTGCCAGCAGCTTAGTTCGTATGGGGACAGGCACTAACTATGGCTACACCTTC.

The chain combines TRBV6-6 with TRBJ2-7; possible D gene TRBD1, 5 bases. V lost 5 bases, J lost 2 bases, and 13 bases lay in between. CDR1 and CDR2 (germline): MNHNY, SVGAGI (reference sequence). The CDR3 loop spans 14 amino acids. CDR3 region: CASSPSTAAYEQYF. The CDR3 DNA reads TGTGCCAGCAGTCCATCGACAGCAGCCTACGAGCAGTACTTC.

This clone was seen just once. This chain joins TRBV29-1 and TRBJ2-1; TRBD2 aligns across 13 bases. The CDR3 has 15 residues. Germline CDR1 SQVTM, CDR2 ANQGSEA. V was pared by 6 bases and J by 8 bases, with 10 bases of the junction left unmatched. The CDR3 loop reads CSVHGLAGVFYEQFF. The CDR3 DNA follows: TGCAGCGTCCACGGACTAGCGGGAGTATTCTATGAGCAGTTCTTC.

V usage is TRBV29-1 and J usage is TRBJ2-3, with D uncertain. Trimming stripped 8 bases from V and 4 bases from J, with 10 bases between. The germline V gene encodes CDR1 SQVTM and CDR2 ANQGSEA. The CDR3 totals 11 residues. The CDR3 DNA follows: TGCAGCCCGTTGACGGCAGATACGCAGTATTTT. Protein: CSPLTADTQYF.

The rearrangement links TRBV5-4 to TRBJ1-5; D not resolved. Germline V lookup: CDR1 SGHNT, CDR2 YYREEE (reference sequence). The CDR3 runs to 12 residues. Trimming took off 3 bases at V and 6 bases at J, with 7 bases between the two ends. CDR3 coding DNA: TGTGCCAGCAGCTCGGCAGGTCAGCCCCAGCATTTT. It is translated as CASSSAGQPQHF.

This rearrangement joins TRBV7-2 to TRBJ1-4; no firm D call. The CDR3 contains 17 residues. CDR1 is SGHTA and CDR2 is FQGNSA in the germline V gene. Trimming shortened V by 5 bases and J by 4 bases, and 20 bases separated the two germline ends. This chain's CDR3 is CASSLSLGLGNNEKLFF. CDR3 DNA sequence: TGTGCCAGCAGCCTCTCACTCGGACTAGGGAATAATGAAAAACTGTTTTTT.

The chain links TRBV30 to TRBJ2-1; 10 bases map to TRBD2. J was trimmed by 4 bases and V by 1 base; bases with no gene match: 4. The CDR3 is 15 amino acids. Germline-derived CDR1 and CDR2 are GTSNPN and SVGIG (reference sequence). The CDR3 protein is CAWSGKRGGYNEQFF. The CDR3 nucleotides read TGTGCCTGGAGTGGAAAGCGGGGGGGATACAATGAGCAGTTCTTC.

In nucleotides, the CDR3 is TGTGCCAGCACGGACAGCAAAGAGACCCAGTACTTC. This encodes CASTDSKETQYF. The chain recombines TRBV25-1 with TRBJ2-5; D might be TRBD1 (6 bases). Germline lookup yields CDR1 MGHDK and CDR2 SYGVNS. The CDR3 is made up of 12 amino acids. V gave up 7 bases and J gave up 3 bases, with 9 bases separating them.